The present TCR beta chain was sequenced within a study of CD8 T cells in ankylosing spondylitis. General study results and limits: For ankylosing spondylitis blood, a TCR beta motif of 7 or 8 highly homologous variants appeared characteristic. As for the disease-linked clones, they showed a CD8+ phenotype and occurred at relatively low frequencies in peripheral blood. Reported data indicate significant enrichment of disease-linked clones within matched ankylosing spondylitis synovial fluid. Reports of some motif variants in reactive arthritis synovial fluid and blood predate this one.

Looked up from germline, CDR1 is SGHAT and CDR2 is FQNNGV. V was cut by 2 bases and J by 2 bases, with 18 bases left in between. The CDR3 extends over 17 amino acids. This clonotype came up a few times. Its antigen is as yet unknown. In making TCR beta libraries, quantitative 5'-RACE with molecular barcodes was used. TCRdb re-analysed the 5' RACE reads in MiXCR, keeping a single row per CDR3 protein. The sample lists around 770,000 distinct CDR3 sequences; 19% were seen once. The receptor's source is a male donor with ankylosing spondylitis. Sequencing was done on a sample of blood, either unsorted or a sorted T cell fraction (not recorded which). The chain joins TRBV11-2 to TRBJ2-5, with a weak D call TRBD2 (6 bases). The CDR3 loop reads CASSLLGLQRGQETQYF. The CDR3 DNA follows: TGTGCCAGCAGCTTATTGGGCCTTCAACGGGGGCAAGAGACCCAGTACTTC.